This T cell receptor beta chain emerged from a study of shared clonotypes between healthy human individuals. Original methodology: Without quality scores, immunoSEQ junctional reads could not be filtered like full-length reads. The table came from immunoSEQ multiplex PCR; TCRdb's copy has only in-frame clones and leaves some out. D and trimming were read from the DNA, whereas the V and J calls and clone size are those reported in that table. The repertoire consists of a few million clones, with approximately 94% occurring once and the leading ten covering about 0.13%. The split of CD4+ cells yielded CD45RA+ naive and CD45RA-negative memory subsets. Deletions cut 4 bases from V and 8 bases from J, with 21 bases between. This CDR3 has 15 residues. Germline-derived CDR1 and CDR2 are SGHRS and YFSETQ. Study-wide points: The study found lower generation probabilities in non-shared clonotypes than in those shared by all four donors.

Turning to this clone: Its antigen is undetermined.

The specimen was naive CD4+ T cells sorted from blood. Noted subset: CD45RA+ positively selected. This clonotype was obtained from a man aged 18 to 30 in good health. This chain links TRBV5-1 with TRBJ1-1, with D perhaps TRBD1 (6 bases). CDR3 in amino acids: CASSPGTRPPPEAFF. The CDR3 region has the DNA TGCGCCAGCAGCCCCGGGACACGGCCACCGCCCGAAGCTTTCTTT.